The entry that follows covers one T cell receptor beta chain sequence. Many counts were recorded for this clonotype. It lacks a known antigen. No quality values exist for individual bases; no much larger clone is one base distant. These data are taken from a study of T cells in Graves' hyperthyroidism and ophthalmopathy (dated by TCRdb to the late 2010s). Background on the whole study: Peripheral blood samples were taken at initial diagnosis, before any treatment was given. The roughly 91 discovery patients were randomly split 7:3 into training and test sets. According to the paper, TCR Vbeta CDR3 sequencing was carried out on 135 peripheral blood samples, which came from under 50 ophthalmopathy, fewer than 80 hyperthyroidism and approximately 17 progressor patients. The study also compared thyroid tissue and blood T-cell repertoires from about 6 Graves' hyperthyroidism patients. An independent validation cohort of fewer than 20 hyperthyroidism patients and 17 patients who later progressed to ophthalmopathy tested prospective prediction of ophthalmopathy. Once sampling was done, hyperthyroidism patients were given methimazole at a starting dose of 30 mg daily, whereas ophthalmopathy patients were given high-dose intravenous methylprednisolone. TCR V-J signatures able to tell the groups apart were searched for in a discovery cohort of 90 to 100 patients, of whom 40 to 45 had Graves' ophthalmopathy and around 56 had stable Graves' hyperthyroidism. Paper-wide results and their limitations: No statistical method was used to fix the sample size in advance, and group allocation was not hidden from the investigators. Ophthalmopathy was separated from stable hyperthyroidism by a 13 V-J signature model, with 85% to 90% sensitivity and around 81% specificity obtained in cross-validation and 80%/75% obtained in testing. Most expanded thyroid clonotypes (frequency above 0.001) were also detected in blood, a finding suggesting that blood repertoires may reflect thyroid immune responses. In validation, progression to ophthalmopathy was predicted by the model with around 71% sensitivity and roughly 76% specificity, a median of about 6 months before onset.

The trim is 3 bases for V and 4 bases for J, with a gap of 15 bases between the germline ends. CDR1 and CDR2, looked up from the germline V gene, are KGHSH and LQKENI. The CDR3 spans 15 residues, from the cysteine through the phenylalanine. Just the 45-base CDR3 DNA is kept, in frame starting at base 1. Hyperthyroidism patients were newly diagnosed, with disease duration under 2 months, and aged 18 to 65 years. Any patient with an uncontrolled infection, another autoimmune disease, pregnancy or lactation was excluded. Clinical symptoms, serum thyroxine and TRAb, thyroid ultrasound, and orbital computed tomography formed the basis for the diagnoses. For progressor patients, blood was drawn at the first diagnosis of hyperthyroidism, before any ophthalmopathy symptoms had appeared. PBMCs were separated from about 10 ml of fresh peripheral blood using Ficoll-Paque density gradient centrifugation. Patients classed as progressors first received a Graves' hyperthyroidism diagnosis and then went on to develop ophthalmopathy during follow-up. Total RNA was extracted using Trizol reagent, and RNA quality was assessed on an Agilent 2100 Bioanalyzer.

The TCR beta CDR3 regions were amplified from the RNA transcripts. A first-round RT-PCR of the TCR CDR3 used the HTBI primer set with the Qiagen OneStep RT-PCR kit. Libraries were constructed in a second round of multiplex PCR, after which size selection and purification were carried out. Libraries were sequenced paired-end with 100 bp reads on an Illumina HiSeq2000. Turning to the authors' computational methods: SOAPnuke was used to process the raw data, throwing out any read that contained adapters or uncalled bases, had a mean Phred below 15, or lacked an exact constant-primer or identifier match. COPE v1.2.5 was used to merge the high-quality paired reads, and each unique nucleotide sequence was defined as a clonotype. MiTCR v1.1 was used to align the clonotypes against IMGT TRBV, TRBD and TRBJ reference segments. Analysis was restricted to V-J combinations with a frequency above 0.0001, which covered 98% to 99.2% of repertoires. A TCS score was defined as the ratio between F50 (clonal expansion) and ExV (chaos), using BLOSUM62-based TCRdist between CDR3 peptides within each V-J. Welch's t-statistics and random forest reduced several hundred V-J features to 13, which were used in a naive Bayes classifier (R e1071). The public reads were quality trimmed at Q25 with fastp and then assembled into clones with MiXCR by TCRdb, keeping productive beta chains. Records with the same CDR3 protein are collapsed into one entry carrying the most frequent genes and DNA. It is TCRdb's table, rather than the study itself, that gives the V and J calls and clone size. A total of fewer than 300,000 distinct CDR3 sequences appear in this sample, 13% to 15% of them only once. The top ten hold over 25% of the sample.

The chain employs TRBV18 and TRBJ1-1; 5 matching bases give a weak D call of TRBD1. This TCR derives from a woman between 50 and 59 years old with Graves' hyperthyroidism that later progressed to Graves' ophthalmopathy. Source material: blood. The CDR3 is CASSPPGRAATEAFF. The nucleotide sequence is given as TGTGCCAGCTCACCGCCGGGACGGGCCGCCACTGAAGCTTTCTTT.